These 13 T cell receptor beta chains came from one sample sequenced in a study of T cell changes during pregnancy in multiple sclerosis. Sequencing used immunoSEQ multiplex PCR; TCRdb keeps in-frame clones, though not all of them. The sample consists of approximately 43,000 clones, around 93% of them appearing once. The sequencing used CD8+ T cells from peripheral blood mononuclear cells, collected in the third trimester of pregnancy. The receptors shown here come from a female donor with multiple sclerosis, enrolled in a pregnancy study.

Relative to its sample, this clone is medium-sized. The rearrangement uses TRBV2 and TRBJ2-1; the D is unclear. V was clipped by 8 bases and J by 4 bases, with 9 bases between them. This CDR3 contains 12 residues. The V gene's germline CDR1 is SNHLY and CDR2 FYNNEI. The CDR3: CASWQLYNEQFF. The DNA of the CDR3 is TGTGCCAGCTGGCAGTTATACAATGAGCAGTTCTTC.

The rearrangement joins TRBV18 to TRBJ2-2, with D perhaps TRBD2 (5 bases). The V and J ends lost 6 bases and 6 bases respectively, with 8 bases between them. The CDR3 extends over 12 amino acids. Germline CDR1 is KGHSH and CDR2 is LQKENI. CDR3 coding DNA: TGTGCCAGCTCCCCCGGGGCCGGGGAGCTGTTTTTT. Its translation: CASSPGAGELFF.

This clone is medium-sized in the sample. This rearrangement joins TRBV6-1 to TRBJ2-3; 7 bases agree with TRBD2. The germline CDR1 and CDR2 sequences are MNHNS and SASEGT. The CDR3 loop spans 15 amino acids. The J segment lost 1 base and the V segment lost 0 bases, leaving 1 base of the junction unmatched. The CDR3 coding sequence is TGTGCCAGCAGTGAAGCGGCGGGAGGCACAGATACGCAGTATTTT. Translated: CASSEAAGGTDTQYF.

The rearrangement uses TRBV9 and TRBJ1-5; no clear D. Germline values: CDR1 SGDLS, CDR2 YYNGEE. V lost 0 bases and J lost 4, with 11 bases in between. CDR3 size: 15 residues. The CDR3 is CASSVEGDTNQPQHF. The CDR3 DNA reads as TGTGCCAGCAGCGTAGAAGGAGATACTAATCAGCCCCAGCATTTT.

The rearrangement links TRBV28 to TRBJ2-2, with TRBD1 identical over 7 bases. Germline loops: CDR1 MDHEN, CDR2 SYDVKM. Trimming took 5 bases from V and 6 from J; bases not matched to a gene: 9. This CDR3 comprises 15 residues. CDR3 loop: CASSVGTEDSGELFF. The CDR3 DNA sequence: TGTGCCAGCAGTGTCGGGACAGAGGATTCCGGGGAGCTGTTTTTT.

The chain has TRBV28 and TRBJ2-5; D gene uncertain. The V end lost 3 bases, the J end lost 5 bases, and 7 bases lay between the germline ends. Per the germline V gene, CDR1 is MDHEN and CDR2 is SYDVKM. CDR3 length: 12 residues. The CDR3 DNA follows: TGTGCCAGCAGTTTCAACGGGGAGACCCAGTACTTC. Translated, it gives CASSFNGETQYF.

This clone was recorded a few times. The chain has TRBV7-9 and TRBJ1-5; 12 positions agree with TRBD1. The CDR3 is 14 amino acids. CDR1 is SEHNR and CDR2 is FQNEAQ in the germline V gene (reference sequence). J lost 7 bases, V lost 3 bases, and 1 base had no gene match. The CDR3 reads CASSLGQGAQPQHF. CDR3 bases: TGTGCCAGCAGCTTGGGACAGGGGGCCCAGCCCCAGCATTTT.

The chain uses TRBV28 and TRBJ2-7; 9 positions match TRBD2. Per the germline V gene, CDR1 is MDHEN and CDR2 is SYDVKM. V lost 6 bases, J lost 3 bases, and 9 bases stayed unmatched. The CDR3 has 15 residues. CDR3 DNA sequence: TGTGCCAGCAGCCTGACGACTAGCGGAAACTACGAGCAGTACTTC. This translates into CASSLTTSGNYEQYF.

The DNA of the CDR3 is TGTGCCACCAGTGGTGGGACAGGCTCCTACGAGCAGTACTTC. This sequence encodes CATSGGTGSYEQYF. This chain connects TRBV15 to TRBJ2-7; TRBD1 agrees at 8 bases. This CDR3 is built from 14 residues. Germline V gene sequence: CDR1 LNHNV, CDR2 YYDKDF (reference sequence). V lost 6 bases, J lost 0 bases, and 4 bases stayed unmatched.

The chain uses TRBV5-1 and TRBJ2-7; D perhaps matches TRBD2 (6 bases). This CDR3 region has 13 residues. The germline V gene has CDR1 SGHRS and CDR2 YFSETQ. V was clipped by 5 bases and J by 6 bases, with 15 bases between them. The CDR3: CASRRMFGGEQYF. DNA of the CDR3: TGCGCCAGCAGGAGGATGTTCGGGGGCGAGCAGTACTTC.

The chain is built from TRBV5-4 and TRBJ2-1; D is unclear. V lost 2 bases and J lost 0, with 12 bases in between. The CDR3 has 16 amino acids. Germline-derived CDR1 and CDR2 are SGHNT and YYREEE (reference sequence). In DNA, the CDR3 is TGTGCCAGCAGCTTTGACGCGGTAGGCTCCTACAATGAGCAGTTCTTC. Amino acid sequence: CASSFDAVGSYNEQFF.

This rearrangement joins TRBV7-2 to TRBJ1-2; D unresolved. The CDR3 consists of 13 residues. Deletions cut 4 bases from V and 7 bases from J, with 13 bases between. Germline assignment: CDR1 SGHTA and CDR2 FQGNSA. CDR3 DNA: TGTGCCAGCAGCTCCCTAGAAAGGTTTGGCTACACCTTC. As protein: CASSSLERFGYTF.

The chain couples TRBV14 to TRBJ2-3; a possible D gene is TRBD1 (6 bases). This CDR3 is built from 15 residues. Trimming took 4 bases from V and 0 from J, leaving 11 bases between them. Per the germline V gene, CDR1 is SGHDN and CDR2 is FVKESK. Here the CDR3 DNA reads TGTGCCAGCAGCCCCGGGACAACTAGCACAGATACGCAGTATTTT. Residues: CASSPGTTSTDTQYF. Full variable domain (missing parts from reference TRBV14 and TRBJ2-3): EAGVTQFPSHSVIEKGQTVTLRCDPISGHDNLYWYRRVMGKEIKFLLHFVKESKQDESGMPNNRFLAERTGGTYSTLKVQPAELEDSGVYFCASSPGTTSTDTQYFGPGTRLTVL.